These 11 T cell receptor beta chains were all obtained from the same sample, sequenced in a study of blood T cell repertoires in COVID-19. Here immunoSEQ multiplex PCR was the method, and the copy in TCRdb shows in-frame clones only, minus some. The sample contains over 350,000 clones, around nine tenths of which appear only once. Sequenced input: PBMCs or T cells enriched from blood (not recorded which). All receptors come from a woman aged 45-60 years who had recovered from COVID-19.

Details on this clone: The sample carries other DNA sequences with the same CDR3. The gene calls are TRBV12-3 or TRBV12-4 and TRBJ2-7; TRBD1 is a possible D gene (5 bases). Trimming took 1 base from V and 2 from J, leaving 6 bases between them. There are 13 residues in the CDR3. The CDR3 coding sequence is TGTGCCAGCAGTTTAGACAGGACCTACGAGCAGTACTTC. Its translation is CASSLDRTYEQYF.

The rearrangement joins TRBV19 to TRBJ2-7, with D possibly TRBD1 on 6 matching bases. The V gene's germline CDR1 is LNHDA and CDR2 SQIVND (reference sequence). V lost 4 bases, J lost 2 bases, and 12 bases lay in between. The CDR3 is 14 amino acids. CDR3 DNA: TGTGCCAGTAGTAGCAACAGGGTGACCTACGAGCAGTACTTC. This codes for CASSSNRVTYEQYF.

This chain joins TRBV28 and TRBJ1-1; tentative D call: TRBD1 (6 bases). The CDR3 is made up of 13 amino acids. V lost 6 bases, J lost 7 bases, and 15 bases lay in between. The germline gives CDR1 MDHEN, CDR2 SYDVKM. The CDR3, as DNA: TGTGCCAGCAGATCAGGACAGAATGATGAAGCTTTCTTT. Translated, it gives CASRSGQNDEAFF.

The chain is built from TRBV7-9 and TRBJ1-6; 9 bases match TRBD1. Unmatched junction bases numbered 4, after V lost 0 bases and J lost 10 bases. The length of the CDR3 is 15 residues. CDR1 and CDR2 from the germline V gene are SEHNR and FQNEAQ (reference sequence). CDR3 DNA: TGTGCCAGCAGCTTAGCGGGGACAGGGATGTCACCCCTCCACTTT. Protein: CASSLAGTGMSPLHF. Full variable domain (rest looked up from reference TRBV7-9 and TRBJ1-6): DTGVSQNPRHKITKRGQNVTFRCDPISEHNRLYWYRQTLGQGPEFLTYFQNEAQLEKSRLLSDRFSAERPKGSFSTLEIQRTEQGDSAMYLCASSLAGTGMSPLHFGNGTRLTVT.

The CDR3: CASSLRTGGVGEQYF. In DNA, the CDR3 is TGTGCCAGCAGCCTTAGGACAGGGGGAGTCGGAGAGCAGTACTTC. The chain is built from TRBV3-1 (or the pseudogene TRBV3-2) and TRBJ2-7; 10 bases map to TRBD1. J was trimmed by 7 bases and V by 4 bases; bases with no gene match: 10. The CDR3 runs 15 residues. Germline V gene sequence: CDR1 LGHDT, CDR2 YNNKEL (reference sequence).

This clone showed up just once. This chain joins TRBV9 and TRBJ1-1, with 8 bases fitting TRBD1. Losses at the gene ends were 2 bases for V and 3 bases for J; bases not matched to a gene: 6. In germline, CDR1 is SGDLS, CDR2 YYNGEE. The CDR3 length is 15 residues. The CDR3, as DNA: TGTGCCAGCAGCGTGACCGGGACAGGAGACACTGAAGCTTTCTTT. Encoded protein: CASSVTGTGDTEAFF. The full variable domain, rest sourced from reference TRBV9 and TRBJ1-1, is DSGVTQTPKHLITATGQRVTLRCSPRSGDLSVYWYQQSLDQGLQFLIQYYNGEERAKGNILERFSAQQFPDLHSELNLSSLELGDSALYFCASSVTGTGDTEAFFGQGTRLTVV.

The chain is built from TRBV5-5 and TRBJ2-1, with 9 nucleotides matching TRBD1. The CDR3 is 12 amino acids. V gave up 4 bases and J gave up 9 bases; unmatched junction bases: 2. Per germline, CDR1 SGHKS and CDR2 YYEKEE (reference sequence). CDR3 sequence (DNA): TGTGCCAGCAGCCGACAGGGGGGTGAGCAGTTCTTC. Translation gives CASSRQGGEQFF.

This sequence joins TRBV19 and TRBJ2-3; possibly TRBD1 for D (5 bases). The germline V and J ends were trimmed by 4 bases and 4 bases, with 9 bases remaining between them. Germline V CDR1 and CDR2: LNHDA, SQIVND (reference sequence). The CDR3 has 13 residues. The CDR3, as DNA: TGTGCCAGTAGTAGAAGCAGGGCAGATACGCAGTATTTT. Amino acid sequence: CASSRSRADTQYF.

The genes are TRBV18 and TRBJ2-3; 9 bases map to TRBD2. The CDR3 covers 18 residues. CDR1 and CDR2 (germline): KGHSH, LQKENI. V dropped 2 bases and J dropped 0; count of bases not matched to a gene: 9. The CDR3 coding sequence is TGTGCCAGCTCACCAAGGTCGCTAGCGGGGCGGAGCACAGATACGCAGTATTTT. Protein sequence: CASSPRSLAGRSTDTQYF.

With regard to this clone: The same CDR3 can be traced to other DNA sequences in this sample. In DNA form, the CDR3 reads TGTGCCATCAGTCCCCAGGGGAACTATGGCTACACCTTC. Amino acid sequence: CAISPQGNYGYTF. The rearrangement joins TRBV10-3 to TRBJ1-2, with D possibly TRBD1 on 6 matching bases. Germline assignment: CDR1 ENHRY and CDR2 SYGVKD. The CDR3 loop spans 13 amino acids. V was shortened by 5 bases and J by 2 bases, with 9 bases between the two germline ends.

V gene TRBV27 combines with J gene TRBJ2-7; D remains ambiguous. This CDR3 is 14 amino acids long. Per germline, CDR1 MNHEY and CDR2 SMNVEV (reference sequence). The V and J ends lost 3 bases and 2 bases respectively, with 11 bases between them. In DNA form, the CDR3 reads TGTGCCAGCAGTTTTAGGCAGCGACCCTACGAGCAGTACTTC. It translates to CASSFRQRPYEQYF.